Listed below are T cell receptor beta chains from one sample, sequenced in a study of blood T cell repertoires in COVID-19. Profiling relied on immunoSEQ multiplex PCR, and the TCRdb table lists in-frame clones only, not all of them. The sample holds about 200,000 clones, more than 70% seen once. Sequencing was performed on PBMCs or T cells enriched from blood (not recorded which). Every receptor here comes from a woman aged 40-49 years with acute COVID-19. Both conserved end residues are part of each CDR3. The D gene is left open where the match is weak. Expanded clones get a size class; other rows say once, few or many, or leave the size out.

v_call	cdr3_length	j_call	d_call	clone_size	cdr3_aa	cdr3_nt
TRBV2	13	TRBJ1-1	TRBD1	-	CASSDRGRGEAFF	TGTGCCAGCAGCGACAGGGGCAGGGGTGAAGCTTTCTTT
TRBV29-1	11	TRBJ2-7	TRBD2	-	CSVNAGGEQYF	TGCAGCGTTAACGCGGGGGGGGAGCAGTACTTC
TRBV19	15	TRBJ1-2	TRBD1	-	CASSTTGQARGGYTF	TGTGCCAGTAGCACGACGGGACAGGCACGAGGGGGCTACACCTTC
TRBV28	14	TRBJ2-7	-	few	CASSVYRVGYEQYF	TGTGCCAGCAGTGTCTACAGGGTGGGCTACGAGCAGTACTTC
TRBV11-2	15	TRBJ1-2	-	-	CASSLKSGGISGYTF	TGTGCCAGCAGCCTTAAAAGCGGGGGGATATCTGGCTACACCTTC
TRBV5-1	16	TRBJ1-1	TRBD1	-	CASRTGTGAPGTEAFF	TGCGCCAGCAGAACCGGGACAGGGGCCCCGGGCACTGAAGCTTTCTTT
TRBV27	16	TRBJ2-5	TRBD1	-	CASSPLDGTGGETQYF	TGTGCCAGCAGTCCCTTGGACGGGACAGGGGGGGAGACCCAGTACTTC
TRBV10-1	13	TRBJ1-3	-	-	CASSGGSGNTIYF	TGCGCCAGCAGTGGAGGGTCTGGAAACACCATATATTTT
TRBV11-2	14	TRBJ2-7	-	once	CASSRDRDSYEQYF	TGTGCCAGCAGCAGAGACAGAGACTCCTACGAGCAGTACTTC
TRBV6-1	13	TRBJ2-7	-	-	CASSEGSTYEQYF	TGTGCCAGCAGTGAGGGCAGCACCTACGAGCAGTACTTC
TRBV19	16	TRBJ1-2	-	-	CASSSTPQGPRWGYTF	TGTGCCAGTAGTTCGACACCACAGGGACCAAGGTGGGGCTACACCTTC
TRBV4-1	13	TRBJ1-1	-	once	CASKGLSHTEAFF	TGCGCCAGCAAGGGACTCTCCCACACTGAAGCTTTCTTT
TRBV29-1	13	TRBJ1-2	-	-	CSVEVRQIGGYTF	TGCAGCGTTGAGGTCAGACAGATCGGTGGCTACACCTTC
TRBV19	14	TRBJ1-4	TRBD1	-	CASSSTGVREKLFF	TGTGCCAGTAGTTCGACAGGGGTGAGAGAAAAACTGTTTTTT
TRBV9	15	TRBJ1-5	-	-	CASSPRPEGNQPQHF	TGTGCCAGCAGCCCCCGACCCGAGGGCAATCAGCCCCAGCATTTT
TRBV5-1	15	TRBJ2-3	-	-	CASSQDGGRTDTQYF	TGCGCCAGCAGCCAGGACGGGGGGCGCACAGATACGCAGTATTTT
TRBV28	16	TRBJ1-5	-	-	CASSQNGRGGNQPQHF	TGTGCCAGCAGCCAGAATGGACGGGGTGGCAATCAGCCCCAGCATTTT
TRBV5-4	14	TRBJ2-7	TRBD1	-	CASSLTTGVAEQYF	TGTGCCAGCAGCTTGACGACAGGGGTCGCCGAGCAGTACTTC
TRBV16	14	TRBJ1-3	-	-	CASSQEKGRDTIYF	TGTGCCAGCAGCCAAGAAAAAGGGAGGGACACCATATATTTT
TRBV5-1	14	TRBJ1-2	-	-	CASSLAGGDYGYTF	TGCGCCAGCAGCTTGGCTGGGGGCGACTATGGCTACACCTTC
TRBV7-3	15	TRBJ1-1	-	-	CASSLTVRRGTEAFF	TGTGCCAGCAGCTTAACGGTCCGGAGGGGCACTGAAGCTTTCTTT
TRBV28	15	TRBJ1-1	-	-	CASRAVSPVNTEAFF	TGTGCCAGCAGGGCCGTCTCCCCCGTGAACACTGAAGCTTTCTTT
TRBV7-8	16	TRBJ1-4	-	-	CASSLGTDATNEKLFF	TGTGCCAGCAGCTTAGGGACAGATGCAACTAATGAAAAACTGTTTTTT
TRBV6-6	14	TRBJ2-7	TRBD2	once	CASGLSGRAHEQYF	TGTGCCAGCGGCCTTAGCGGGAGGGCCCACGAGCAGTACTTC
TRBV11-2	12	TRBJ2-2	-	-	CASSLYTGELFF	TGTGCCAGCAGCCTCTATACCGGGGAGCTGTTTTTT
TRBV6-5	14	TRBJ1-6	TRBD1	few	CASRTGGMDSPLHF	TGTGCCAGCAGAACAGGGGGGATGGATTCACCCCTCCACTTT
TRBV25-1	12	TRBJ1-2	-	-	CASSYQNYGYTF	TGTGCCAGCAGTTACCAGAACTATGGCTACACCTTC
TRBV7-2	15	TRBJ2-7	-	-	CASSLDYRAAWEQYF	TGTGCCAGCAGCTTAGATTACAGGGCGGCATGGGAGCAGTACTTC
TRBV4-3	15	TRBJ1-2	-	few	CASSQDEQGYYGYTF	TGCGCCAGCAGCCAAGATGAGCAGGGGTACTATGGCTACACCTTC
TRBV10-3	13	TRBJ2-7	-	-	CAISDGPPYEQYF	TGTGCCATCAGTGATGGGCCTCCCTACGAGCAGTACTTC
TRBV19	14	TRBJ2-1	-	once	CASSIGAGNNEQFF	TGTGCCAGTAGTATAGGCGCAGGGAACAATGAGCAGTTCTTC
TRBV5-1	15	TRBJ1-2	TRBD1	-	CASSPTTGGARGYTF	TGCGCCAGCAGCCCTACGACAGGGGGCGCGAGGGGCTACACCTTC
TRBV18	14	TRBJ1-3	TRBD1	-	CASSPTGVGNTIYF	TGTGCCAGCTCACCAACAGGGGTAGGAAACACCATATATTTT
TRBV7-9	15	TRBJ2-2	TRBD1	-	CASSLNRGNTGELFF	TGTGCCAGCAGCTTGAACAGGGGGAACACCGGGGAGCTGTTTTTT
TRBV28	15	TRBJ2-4	-	few	CASSFQTGFENIQYF	TGTGCCAGCAGTTTCCAAACAGGATTCGAGAACATTCAGTACTTC
TRBV19	15	TRBJ1-2	-	-	CASSPRTALGYGYTF	TGTGCCAGTAGTCCCCGGACAGCGTTGGGCTATGGCTACACCTTC
TRBV11-1	14	TRBJ1-2	TRBD1	-	CASSYGQGTYGYTF	TGTGCCAGCAGCTACGGACAGGGCACCTATGGCTACACCTTC
TRBV10-3	15	TRBJ1-2	-	-	CAISDGPGVDYGYTF	TGTGCCATCAGTGACGGGCCAGGGGTCGACTATGGCTACACCTTC
TRBV28	12	TRBJ1-5	-	-	CASSPSGRPQHF	TGTGCCAGCAGTCCCTCGGGGAGGCCCCAGCATTTT
TRBV19	17	TRBJ2-3	TRBD2	-	CASSPGTSGGYTDTQYF	TGTGCCAGTAGTCCCGGGACTAGCGGGGGCTACACAGATACGCAGTATTTT
TRBV4-1	21	TRBJ1-3	-	-	CASSQVAYNRIAQSSGNTIYF	TGCGCCAGCAGCCAAGTGGCATACAACAGAATCGCCCAAAGCTCTGGAAACACCATATATTTT
TRBV4-2	14	TRBJ1-5	-	-	CASSQDSGEQPQHF	TGTGCCAGCAGCCAAGATAGTGGGGAGCAGCCCCAGCATTTT